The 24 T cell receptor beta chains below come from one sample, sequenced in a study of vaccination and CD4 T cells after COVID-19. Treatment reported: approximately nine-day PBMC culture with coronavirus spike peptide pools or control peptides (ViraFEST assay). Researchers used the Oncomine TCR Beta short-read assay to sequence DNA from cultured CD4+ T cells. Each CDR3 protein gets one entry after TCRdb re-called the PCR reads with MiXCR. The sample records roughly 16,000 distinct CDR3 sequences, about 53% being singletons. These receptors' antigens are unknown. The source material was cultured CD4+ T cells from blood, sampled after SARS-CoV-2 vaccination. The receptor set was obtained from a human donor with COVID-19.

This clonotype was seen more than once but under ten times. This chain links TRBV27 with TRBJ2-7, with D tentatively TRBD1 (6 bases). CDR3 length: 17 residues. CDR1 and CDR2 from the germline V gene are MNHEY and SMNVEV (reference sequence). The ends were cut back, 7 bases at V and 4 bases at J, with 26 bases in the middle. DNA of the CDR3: TGTGCCAGCACGCCGGGACACTCTAGGCTGGGGGAGTACGAGCAGTACTTC. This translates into CASTPGHSRLGEYEQYF.

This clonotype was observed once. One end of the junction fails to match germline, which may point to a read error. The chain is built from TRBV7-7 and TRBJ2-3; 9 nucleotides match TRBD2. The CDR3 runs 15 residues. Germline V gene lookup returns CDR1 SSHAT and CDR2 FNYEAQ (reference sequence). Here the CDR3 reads CASSETGTSLDTQYF. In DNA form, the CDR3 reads TGTGCTAGCAGTGAGACCGGGACTAGCTTAGATACGCAGTATTTT.

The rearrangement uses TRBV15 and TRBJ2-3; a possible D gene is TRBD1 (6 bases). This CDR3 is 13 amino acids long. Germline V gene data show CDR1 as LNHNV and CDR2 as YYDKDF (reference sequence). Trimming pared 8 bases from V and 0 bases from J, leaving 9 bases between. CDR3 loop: CATGGGSTDTQYF. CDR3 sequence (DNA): TGTGCCACCGGGGGCGGTAGCACAGATACGCAGTATTTT.

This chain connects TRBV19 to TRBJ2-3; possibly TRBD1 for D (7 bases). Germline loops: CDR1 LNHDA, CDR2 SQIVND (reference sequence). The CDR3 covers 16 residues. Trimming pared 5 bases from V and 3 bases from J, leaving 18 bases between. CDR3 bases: TGTGCCAGTAGTCCAGTATTACAGGGGAGGACAGATACGCAGTATTTT. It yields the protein CASSPVLQGRTDTQYF.

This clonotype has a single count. The CDR3, as DNA: TGTGCTAGTGGTTCCCCATCGGGGGGGTCGAACACCGGGGAGCTGTTTTTT. Translating gives CASGSPSGGSNTGELFF. V gene TRBV12-5 combines with J gene TRBJ2-2; 8 bases agree with TRBD2. The CDR3 runs to 17 residues. V shed 4 bases, J shed 0 bases, and the junction held 7 bases outside the gene matches. Germline V gene data show CDR1 as LGHNT and CDR2 as FRNRAP. The complete variable domain, with remaining parts taken from reference TRBV12-5 and TRBJ2-2, reads DARVTQTPRHKVTEMGQEVTMRCQPILGHNTVFWYRQTMMQGLELLAYFRNRAPLDDSGMPKDRFSAEMPDATLATLKIQPSEPRDSAVYFCASGSPSGGSNTGELFFGEGSRLTVL.

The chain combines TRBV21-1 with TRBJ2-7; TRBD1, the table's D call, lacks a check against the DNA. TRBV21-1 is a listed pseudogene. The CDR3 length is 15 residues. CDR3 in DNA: TGTGCCAGCAGCCCTGGGGGAACGAGCTCCTACGAGCAGTACTTC. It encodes CASSPGGTSSYEQYF.

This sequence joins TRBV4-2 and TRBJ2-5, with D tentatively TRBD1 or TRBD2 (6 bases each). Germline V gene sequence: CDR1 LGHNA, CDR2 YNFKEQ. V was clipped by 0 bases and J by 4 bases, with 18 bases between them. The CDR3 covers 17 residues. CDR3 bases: TGTGCCAGCAGCCAAGACGGGGCTGGGGGGCGGGGAGAGACCCAGTACTTC. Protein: CASSQDGAGGRGETQYF.

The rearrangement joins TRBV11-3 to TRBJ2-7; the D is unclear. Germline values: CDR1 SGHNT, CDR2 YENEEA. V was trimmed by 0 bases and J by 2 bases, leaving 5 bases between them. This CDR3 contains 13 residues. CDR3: CASSLDPTYEQYF. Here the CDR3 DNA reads TGTGCCAGCAGCTTAGATCCAACCTACGAGCAGTACTTC.

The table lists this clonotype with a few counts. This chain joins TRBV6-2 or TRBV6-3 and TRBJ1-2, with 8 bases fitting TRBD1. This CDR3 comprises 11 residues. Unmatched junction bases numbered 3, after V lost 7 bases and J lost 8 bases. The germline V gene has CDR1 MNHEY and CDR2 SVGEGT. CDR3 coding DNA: TGTGCCAGCAATTCAGGGGGCGGCTACACCTTC. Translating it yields CASNSGGGYTF.

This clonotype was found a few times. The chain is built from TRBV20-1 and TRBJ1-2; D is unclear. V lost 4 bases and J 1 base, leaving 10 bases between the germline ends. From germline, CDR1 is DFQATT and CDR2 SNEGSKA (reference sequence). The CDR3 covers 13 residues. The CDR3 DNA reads TGCAGTGCTAACTCCGGGATTAACTATGGCTACACCTTC. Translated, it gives CSANSGINYGYTF.

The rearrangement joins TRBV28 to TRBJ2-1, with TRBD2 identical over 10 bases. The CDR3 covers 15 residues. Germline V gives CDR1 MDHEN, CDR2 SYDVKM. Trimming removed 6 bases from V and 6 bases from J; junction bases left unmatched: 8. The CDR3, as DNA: TGTGCCAGCAGCGTAGCGGGGGGTCCGGGCAATGAGCAGTTCTTC. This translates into CASSVAGGPGNEQFF.

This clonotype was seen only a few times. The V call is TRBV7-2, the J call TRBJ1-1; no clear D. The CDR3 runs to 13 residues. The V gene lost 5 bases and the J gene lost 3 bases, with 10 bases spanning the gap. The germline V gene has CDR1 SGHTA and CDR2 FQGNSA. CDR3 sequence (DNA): TGTGCCAGCAGCCCCGGACGGTACACTGAAGCTTTCTTT. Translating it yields CASSPGRYTEAFF.

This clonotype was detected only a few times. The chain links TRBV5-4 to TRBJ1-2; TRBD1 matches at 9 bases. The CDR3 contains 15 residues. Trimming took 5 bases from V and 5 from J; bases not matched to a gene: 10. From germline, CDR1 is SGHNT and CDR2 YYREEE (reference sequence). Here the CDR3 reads CASRNGTGWRYGYTF. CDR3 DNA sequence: TGTGCCAGCAGAAACGGGACAGGGTGGAGATATGGCTACACCTTC.

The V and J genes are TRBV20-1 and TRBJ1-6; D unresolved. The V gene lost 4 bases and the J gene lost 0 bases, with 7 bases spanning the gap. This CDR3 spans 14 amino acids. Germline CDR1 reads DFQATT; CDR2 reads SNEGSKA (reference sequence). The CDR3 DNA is TGCAGTGCTATAAGGAGCTCCTATAATTCACCCCTCCACTTT. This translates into CSAIRSSYNSPLHF.

In DNA, the CDR3 is TGTGCCAGTAGCAGCCACAGGACAGCGACCTACGAGCAGTACTTC. Translated, it gives CASSSHRTATYEQYF. J is TRBJ2-7 and V is TRBV19; TRBD1 is a possible D gene (6 bases). V lost 6 bases, J lost 2 bases, and 17 bases lay in between. CDR1 is LNHDA, CDR2 SQIVND, per germline (reference sequence). This CDR3 is 15 amino acids long.

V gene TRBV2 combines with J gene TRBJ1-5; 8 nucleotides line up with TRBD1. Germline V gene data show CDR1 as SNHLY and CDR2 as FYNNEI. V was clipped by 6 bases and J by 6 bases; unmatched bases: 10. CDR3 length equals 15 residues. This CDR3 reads CASRGQGTGSQPQHF. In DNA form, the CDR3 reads TGTGCCAGCAGAGGACAGGGAACGGGAAGTCAGCCCCAGCATTTT.

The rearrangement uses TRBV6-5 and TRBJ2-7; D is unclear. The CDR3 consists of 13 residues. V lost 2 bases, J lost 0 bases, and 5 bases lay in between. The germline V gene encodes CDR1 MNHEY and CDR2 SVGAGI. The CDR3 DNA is TGTGCCAGCAGTTACAAGGGCTCCTACGAGCAGTACTTC. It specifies CASSYKGSYEQYF.

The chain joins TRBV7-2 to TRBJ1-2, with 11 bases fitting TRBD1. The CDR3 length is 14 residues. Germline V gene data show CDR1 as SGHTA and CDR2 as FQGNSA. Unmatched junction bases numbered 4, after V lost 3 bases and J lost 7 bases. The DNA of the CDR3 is TGTGCCAGCAGCTTGGGACAGGGGGTTCGTGGCTACACCTTC. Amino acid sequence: CASSLGQGVRGYTF.

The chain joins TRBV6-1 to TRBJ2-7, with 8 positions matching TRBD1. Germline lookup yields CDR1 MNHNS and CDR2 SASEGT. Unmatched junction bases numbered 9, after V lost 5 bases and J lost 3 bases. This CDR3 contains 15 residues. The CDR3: CASSQPGQAVYEQYF. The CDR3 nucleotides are TGTGCCAGCAGTCAACCGGGACAGGCTGTCTACGAGCAGTACTTC.

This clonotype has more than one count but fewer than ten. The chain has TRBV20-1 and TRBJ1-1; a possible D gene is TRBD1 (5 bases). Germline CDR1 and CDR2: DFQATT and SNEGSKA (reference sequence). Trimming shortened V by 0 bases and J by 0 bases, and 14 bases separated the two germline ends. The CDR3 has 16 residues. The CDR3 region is CSARDRTRDLNTEAFF. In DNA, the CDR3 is TGCAGTGCTAGAGATAGGACCAGGGACCTGAACACTGAAGCTTTCTTT.

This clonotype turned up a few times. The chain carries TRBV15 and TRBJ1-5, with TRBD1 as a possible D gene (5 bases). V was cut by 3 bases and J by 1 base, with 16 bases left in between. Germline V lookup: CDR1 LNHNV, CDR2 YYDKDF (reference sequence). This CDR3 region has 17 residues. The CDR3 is CATSRGRGGESNQPQHF. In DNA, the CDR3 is TGTGCCACCAGCAGGGGGCGGGGAGGGGAGAGCAATCAGCCCCAGCATTTT.

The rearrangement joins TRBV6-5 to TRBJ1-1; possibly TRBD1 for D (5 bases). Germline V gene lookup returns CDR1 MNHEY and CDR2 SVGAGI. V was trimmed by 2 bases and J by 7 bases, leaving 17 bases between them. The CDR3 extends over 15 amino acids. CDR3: CASSYTGTPMGEAFF. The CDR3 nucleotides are TGTGCCAGCAGTTACACCGGGACGCCCATGGGTGAAGCTTTCTTT.

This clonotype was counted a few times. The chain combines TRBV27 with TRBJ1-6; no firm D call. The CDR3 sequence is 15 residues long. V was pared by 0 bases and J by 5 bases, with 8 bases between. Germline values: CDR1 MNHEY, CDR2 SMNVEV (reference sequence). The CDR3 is CASSLSAQNNSPLHF. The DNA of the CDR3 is TGTGCCAGCAGTTTATCGGCCCAAAATAATTCACCCCTCCACTTT.

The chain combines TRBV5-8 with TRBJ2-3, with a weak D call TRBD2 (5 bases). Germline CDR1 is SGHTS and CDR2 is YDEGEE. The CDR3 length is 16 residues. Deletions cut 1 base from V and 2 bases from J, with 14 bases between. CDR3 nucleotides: TGTGCCAGCAGCTTGTCCGGACTCGGGTTCACAGATACGCAGTATTTT. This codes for CASSLSGLGFTDTQYF.